This entry lists 15 T cell receptor beta chains sequenced from one sample in a study of neoadjuvant nivolumab and ipilimumab in lung cancer. Assay used: immunoSEQ multiplex PCR; TCRdb lists only in-frame clones, some missing. The sample has around 6,000 clones, almost 65% seen once. The input for sequencing was tumor tissue, taken after neoadjuvant nivolumab, alone or with ipilimumab, at or shortly before surgery. The receptors derive from an adult with non-small cell lung cancer.

The genes are TRBV18 and TRBJ2-5; the D is unclear. Trimming left V 8 bases short and J 5 bases short, with 18 bases between. CDR1 and CDR2 (germline): KGHSH, LQKENI. The CDR3 has 14 residues. CDR3 DNA sequence: TGTGCCAGCCCGTATTCGAAGGTGTGGGAGACCCAGTACTTC. Translated: CASPYSKVWETQYF.

The chain joins TRBV9 to TRBJ2-7, with 11 bases fitting TRBD2. V was clipped by 4 bases and J by 3 bases; unmatched bases: 3. Germline values: CDR1 SGDLS, CDR2 YYNGEE. The CDR3 totals 14 residues. The CDR3 nucleotides are TGTGCCAGCAGCCCGGGGACTAGCGGCTACGAGCAGTACTTC. Translating gives CASSPGTSGYEQYF.

This clone has only one observation. The CDR3, as DNA: TGTGCCAGTAGTGTGACAGGGTCGAACCAGCCCCAGCATTTT. It specifies CASSVTGSNQPQHF. The chain recombines TRBV19 with TRBJ1-5; 7 bases align to TRBD1. CDR1 and CDR2 from the germline V gene are LNHDA and SQIVND (reference sequence). The CDR3 loop spans 14 amino acids. V lost 5 bases to trimming and J lost 7 bases; unmatched junction nucleotides: 8.

The chain recombines TRBV7-6 with TRBJ2-1; 8 nucleotides align to TRBD2. The J segment lost 9 bases and the V segment lost 5 bases, leaving 6 bases of the junction unmatched. The CDR3 loop spans 13 amino acids. Per germline, CDR1 SGHVS and CDR2 FNYEAQ. The CDR3 region has the DNA TGTGCCAGCAGCCCCCCGGGAGGGACTGAGCAGTTCTTC. Protein product: CASSPPGGTEQFF.

The rearrangement joins TRBV7-9 to TRBJ1-2; a weak D match, TRBD1 (5 bases). This CDR3 is built from 14 residues. Germline V gene lookup returns CDR1 SEHNR and CDR2 FQNEAQ (reference sequence). Deletions cut 6 bases from V and 7 bases from J, with 18 bases between. CDR3 protein: CASRSGLGLSGYTF. CDR3 DNA: TGTGCCAGCAGATCGGGGTTGGGGCTTTCTGGCTACACCTTC.

In nucleotides, the CDR3 is TGTGCCAGCAGCCCGGGACAGGGGGCCGGCGGCACCGGGGAGCTGTTTTTT. This translates into CASSPGQGAGGTGELFF. This chain joins TRBV5-4 and TRBJ2-2; 12 bases map to TRBD1. CDR1 and CDR2 (germline): SGHNT, YYREEE (reference sequence). V dropped 4 bases and J dropped 4; count of bases not matched to a gene: 8. This CDR3 comprises 17 residues.

The chain carries TRBV19 and TRBJ2-7; 10 nucleotides agree with TRBD2. The CDR3 runs to 15 residues. V shed 1 base and J 4 bases; nucleotides not matched to a gene: 4. Germline lookup yields CDR1 LNHDA and CDR2 SQIVND (reference sequence). This CDR3 is CASSIVGTSEYEQYF. The CDR3 DNA reads TGTGCCAGTAGTATAGTCGGGACTAGCGAATACGAGCAGTACTTC.

This chain uses TRBV5-1 with TRBJ1-6; D gene unclear. There are 16 residues in the CDR3. Germline V gene lookup returns CDR1 SGHRS and CDR2 YFSETQ. V gave up 1 base and J gave up 0 bases, with 8 bases separating them. The CDR3 spells CASSLRESSYNSPLHF. The CDR3 nucleotides are TGCGCCAGCAGCTTGCGGGAATCCTCCTATAATTCACCCCTCCACTTT.

This chain joins TRBV5-5 and TRBJ2-2; the D is unclear. The CDR3 is made up of 16 amino acids. Germline-derived CDR1 and CDR2 are SGHKS and YYEKEE (reference sequence). Trimming removed 4 bases from V and 3 bases from J, with 16 bases in between. CDR3: CASSPHTRMDTGELFF. As DNA, the CDR3 is TGTGCCAGCAGCCCCCATACACGGATGGACACCGGGGAGCTGTTTTTT.

The chain is built from TRBV5-4 and TRBJ1-2; 7 bases map to TRBD1. CDR3 length: 13 residues. CDR1 is SGHNT and CDR2 is YYREEE in the germline V gene (reference sequence). With V trimmed by 2 bases and J by 10 bases, 8 bases remained unmatched. The CDR3 DNA sequence: TGTGCCAGCAGCTTCGACAGGGTCGAGGACTACACCTTC. Translating gives CASSFDRVEDYTF.

The gene calls are TRBV7-8 and TRBJ2-6; the D is unclear. CDR1 and CDR2 from the germline V gene are SGHVS and FQNEAQ. This CDR3 has 16 residues. V was trimmed by 5 bases and J by 0 bases, leaving 11 bases between them. The CDR3 coding sequence is TGTGCCAGCAGCCCAAGGACGGCCTCTGGGGCCAACGTCCTGACTTTC. Translation gives CASSPRTASGANVLTF. The full variable domain, its missing parts supplied by reference TRBV7-8 and TRBJ2-6, is GAGVSQSPRYKVAKRGQDVALRCDPISGHVSLFWYQQALGQGPEFLTYFQNEAQLDKSGLPSDRFFAERPEGSVSTLKIQRTQQEDSAVYLCASSPRTASGANVLTFGAGSRLTVL.

The genes are TRBV18 and TRBJ2-3; 7 bases are a match to TRBD2. Germline V gene sequence: CDR1 KGHSH, CDR2 LQKENI. V dropped 2 bases and J dropped 5; count of bases not matched to a gene: 10. The CDR3 loop spans 16 amino acids. CDR3 in DNA: TGTGCCAGCTCACCAGGAGGCGGGAGATTCGGAGATACGCAGTATTTT. It yields the protein CASSPGGGRFGDTQYF.

The CDR3 is CASSYWVGQPQHF. DNA of the CDR3: TGTGCCAGCAGTTACTGGGTAGGACAGCCCCAGCATTTT. The chain couples TRBV6-5 to TRBJ1-5, with D unclear. The CDR3 runs 13 residues. Trimming cost V 1 base and J 7 bases, with 8 bases left between them. CDR1 is MNHEY and CDR2 is SVGAGI in the germline V gene.

The rearrangement links TRBV5-5 to TRBJ2-6; D is ambiguous. The CDR3 has 15 amino acids. V was shortened by 0 bases and J by 0 bases, with 4 bases between the two germline ends. CDR1 is SGHKS, CDR2 YYEKEE, per germline (reference sequence). This chain's CDR3 is CASSLGGSGANVLTF. The CDR3 nucleotides read TGTGCCAGCAGCTTGGGGGGCTCTGGGGCCAACGTCCTGACTTTC.

V usage is TRBV28 and J usage is TRBJ1-1; 8 bases are shared with TRBD1. Trimming at V came to 5 bases and at J to 1 base, leaving 3 bases not matched to a gene. Germline CDR1 and CDR2: MDHEN and SYDVKM. The CDR3 contains 14 residues. In DNA, the CDR3 is TGTGCCAGCAGTCCCGGGACAGGGAACACTGAAGCTTTCTTT. This codes for CASSPGTGNTEAFF. Filled out from reference TRBV28 and TRBJ1-1, the complete variable domain reads DVKVTQSSRYLVKRTGEKVFLECVQDMDHENMFWYRQDPGLGLRLIYFSYDVKMKEKGDIPEGYSVSREKKERFSLILESASTNQTSMYLCASSPGTGNTEAFFGQGTRLTVV.